This T cell receptor beta chain emerged from a study of blood T cell repertoires in COVID-19. Authors' analysis steps: Nucleated cell counts were estimated from reference gene primer amplification. Method: immunoSEQ multiplex PCR; TCRdb's copy keeps in-frame clones and lacks some. Clone size and the V and J calls come from that table; the DNA yielded D and trimming. This sample yields tens of thousands of clones, of which less than 80% are seen a single time; about a quarter belongs to the top ten. CDR3 length: 18 residues. CDR1 and CDR2 from the germline V gene are MNHEY and SVGEGT. Trimming shortened V by 2 bases and J by 5 bases, and 22 bases separated the two germline ends.

Sequencing was performed on peripheral blood. This sequence originates from a man aged 55 to 69 with active or convalescent COVID-19. The V call is TRBV6-2 or TRBV6-3, the J call TRBJ1-5; a weak D match, TRBD1 (6 bases). CDR3 in DNA: TGTGCCAGCAGTTACCGGCAGGGGAGGGGGGCAATGGATCAGCCCCAGCATTTT. This translates into CASSYRQGRGAMDQPQHF.